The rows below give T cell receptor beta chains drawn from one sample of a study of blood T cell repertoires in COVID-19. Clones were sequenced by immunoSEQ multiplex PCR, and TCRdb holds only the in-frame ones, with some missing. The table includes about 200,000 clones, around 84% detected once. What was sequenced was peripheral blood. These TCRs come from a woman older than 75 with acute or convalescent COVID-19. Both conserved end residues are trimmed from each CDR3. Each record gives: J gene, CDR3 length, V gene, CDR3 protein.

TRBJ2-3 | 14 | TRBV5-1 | ASSFEDRPGTDTQY
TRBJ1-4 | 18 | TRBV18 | ASSPLGTGASPSTNEKLF
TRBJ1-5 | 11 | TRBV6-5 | ASSYRGSQPQH
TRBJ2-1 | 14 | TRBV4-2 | ASSQDLRQGYNEQF
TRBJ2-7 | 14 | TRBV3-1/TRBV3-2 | ASSQDTGTSSYEQY
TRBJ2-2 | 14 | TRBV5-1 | ASTPFPGTATGELF
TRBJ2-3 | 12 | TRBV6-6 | ASRTGLATDTQY
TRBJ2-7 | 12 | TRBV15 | ATSNAAGGWEQY
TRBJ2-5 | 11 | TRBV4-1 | ASSPERGETQY
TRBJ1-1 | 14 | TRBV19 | ASSVGLGRLYTEAF
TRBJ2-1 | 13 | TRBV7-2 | ASSLGLAVYNEQF
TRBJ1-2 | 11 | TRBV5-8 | ASSSTGFYGYT
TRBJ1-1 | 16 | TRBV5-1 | ASSLPRTGGGGDTEAF
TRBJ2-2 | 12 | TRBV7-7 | ASSPRTGDGELF
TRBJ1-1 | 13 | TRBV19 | ASIPHRSGNTEAF
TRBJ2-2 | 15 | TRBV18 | ASSEVRDRGGSGELF
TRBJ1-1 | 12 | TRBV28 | ASSRDRWNTEAF
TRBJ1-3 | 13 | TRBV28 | ASSFVISSGNTIY
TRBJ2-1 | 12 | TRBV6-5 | ASRRTGSYNEQF
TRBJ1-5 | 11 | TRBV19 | ASTDRVAQPQH
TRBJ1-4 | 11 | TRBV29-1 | SVAGGAGEKLF
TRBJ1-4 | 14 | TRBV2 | ASRRTGLATNEKLF
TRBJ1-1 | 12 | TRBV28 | ASSLVRGNTEAF
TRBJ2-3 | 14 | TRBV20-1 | SASRAGLGGTDTQY
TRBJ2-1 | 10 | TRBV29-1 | SATNRLNEQF
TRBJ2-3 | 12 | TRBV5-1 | ASSLEGLTDTQY
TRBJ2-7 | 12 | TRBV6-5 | ASSYGWGAYEQY
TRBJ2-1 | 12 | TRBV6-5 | ASSQGLAYNEQF
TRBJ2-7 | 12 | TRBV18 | ASSKGATPYEQY
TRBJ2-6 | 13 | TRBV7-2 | ASTRQSSGANVLT
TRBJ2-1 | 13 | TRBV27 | ASSPGGQPYNEQF
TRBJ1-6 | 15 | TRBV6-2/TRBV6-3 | ASSTPRQSSYNSPLH
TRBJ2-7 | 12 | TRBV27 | ASSIRTGGYEQY
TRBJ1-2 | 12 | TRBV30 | AWSETGGGYGYT
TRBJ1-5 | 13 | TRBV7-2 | ASSFLTASNQPQH
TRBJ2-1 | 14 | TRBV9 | ASSGILAGSYNEQF
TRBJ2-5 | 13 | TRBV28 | ASSLWEPGQETQY